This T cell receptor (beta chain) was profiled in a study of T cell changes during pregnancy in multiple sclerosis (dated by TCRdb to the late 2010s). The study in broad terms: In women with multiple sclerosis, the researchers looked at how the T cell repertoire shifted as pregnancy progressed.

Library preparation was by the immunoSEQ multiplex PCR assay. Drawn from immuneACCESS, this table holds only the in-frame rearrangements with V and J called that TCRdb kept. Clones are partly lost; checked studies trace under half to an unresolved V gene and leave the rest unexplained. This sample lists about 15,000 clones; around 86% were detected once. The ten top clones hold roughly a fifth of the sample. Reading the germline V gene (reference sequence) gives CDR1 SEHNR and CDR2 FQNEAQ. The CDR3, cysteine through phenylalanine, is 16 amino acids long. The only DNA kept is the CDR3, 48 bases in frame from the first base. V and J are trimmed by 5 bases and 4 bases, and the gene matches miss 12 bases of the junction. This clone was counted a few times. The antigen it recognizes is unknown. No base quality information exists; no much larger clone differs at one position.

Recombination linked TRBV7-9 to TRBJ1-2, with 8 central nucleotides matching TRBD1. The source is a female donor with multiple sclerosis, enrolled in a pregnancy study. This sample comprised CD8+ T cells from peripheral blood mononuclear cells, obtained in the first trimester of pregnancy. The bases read TGTGCCAGCAGCAAACGGGCCAGGGGGCGGGTCTATGGCTACACCTTC. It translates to CASSKRARGRVYGYTF.